This T cell receptor (beta chain) derives from a study of shared clonotypes between healthy human individuals. Among the donors, all were Caucasian adults who lived in Nashville, Tennessee. Germline loops: CDR1 SGHVS, CDR2 FQNEAQ. The CDR3 extends over 14 amino acids. V was shortened by 5 bases and J by 4 bases, with 15 bases between the two germline ends. Using immunoSEQ multiplex PCR, the repertoire was profiled, and TCRdb retains in-frame clones only, with some absent. Counted here are about a million clones, 76% occurring once; the ten biggest clones make up roughly 1.5%. The clonotype originates from a man aged 18 to 30 in good health. The chain employs TRBV7-8 and TRBJ2-7; D is ambiguous. Sequenced input: memory CD4+ T cells sorted from blood. Subset: CD45RA-negative fraction. The CDR3 DNA reads as TGTGCCAGCAGCCCCCTCGGCGGTTGGTACGAGCAGTACTTC. Translating gives CASSPLGGWYEQYF.